A single sample gave rise to the 32 T cell receptor beta chains below, sequenced in a study of vaccination effects on CD4 cells after COVID-19 (dated 2022 in TCRdb). Their target antigens are unknown. In the ViraFEST assay, PBMC were stimulated with viral peptide pools, and TCR sequencing was then used to find antigen-specific CD4+ T cell clonotypes based on their expansion. After more than nine days of culture, CD4+ T cells were isolated with the EasySep CD4+ T cell isolation kit. Library preparation employed the immunoSEQ multiplex PCR assay. As stored in TCRdb, this immuneACCESS dataset retains in-frame rearrangements with V and J assigned. A fraction of the clones does not appear; measured against another copy, unresolved V genes explain less than half of the discrepancy, and the remainder lacks a known reason. The table for this sample lists fewer than 65,000 clones; roughly 76% of them were counted only once. The top ten clonotypes cover under 3% of the sample.

Sequenced material: CD4+ T cells from PBMCs cultured with HCoV-229E spike peptides, taken before COVID-19 vaccination. The cell subset or site label of this sample denotes: HCoV-229E spike overlapping peptide pool stimulation. The receptors stem from a human donor who received a COVID-19 vaccine.

The chain carries TRBV5-6 and TRBJ2-3; 7 bases align to TRBD1. This CDR3 has 15 amino acids. The V segment lost 0 bases and the J segment 2 bases; nucleotides outside the gene matches: 3. The V gene's germline CDR1 is SGHDT and CDR2 YYEEEE. This CDR3 is CASSLVDRSTDTQYF. The DNA of the CDR3 is TGTGCCAGCAGCTTGGTGGACAGGTCCACAGATACGCAGTATTTT.

The count of this clone is one. J is TRBJ2-6 and V is TRBV19; TRBD1 or TRBD2 may be the D gene (5 bases each). Germline V gene data show CDR1 as LNHDA and CDR2 as SQIVND (reference sequence). Trimming took 6 bases from V and 0 from J, leaving 15 bases between them. The CDR3 loop spans 17 amino acids. CDR3 in DNA: TGTGCCAGTAGGCCGATGGGGACCGTCTCTGGGGCCAACGTCCTGACTTTC. As protein: CASRPMGTVSGANVLTF.

This clone was picked up a small number of times. This chain uses TRBV29-1 with TRBJ1-1; the D gene is possibly TRBD1 (6 bases). This CDR3 has 12 residues. V shed 3 bases and J shed 11 bases, with 16 bases lying between them. Germline V gives CDR1 SQVTM, CDR2 ANQGSEA. The CDR3 reads CSVDGGTWGAFF. CDR3 coding DNA: TGCAGCGTTGACGGGGGCACCTGGGGTGCTTTCTTT.

The count of this clone is one. Other DNA sequences in the sample encode the same CDR3. This chain uses TRBV5-1 with TRBJ2-5; D perhaps matches TRBD1 (5 bases). This CDR3 spans 14 amino acids. The ends were cut back, 0 bases at V and 3 bases at J, with 9 bases in the middle. Germline CDR1 SGHRS, CDR2 YFSETQ. In DNA form, the CDR3 reads TGCGCCAGCAGCTTGGAGGGCAGGGAAGAGACCCAGTACTTC. Translated, it gives CASSLEGREETQYF.

The chain links TRBV30 to TRBJ1-4, with a tentative D call TRBD1 (6 bases). V was trimmed by 4 bases and J by 5 bases, leaving 14 bases between them. Germline V CDR1 and CDR2: GTSNPN, SVGIG (reference sequence). The CDR3 is 14 amino acids. The CDR3 is CAWTRAGANEKLFF. The DNA for the CDR3 is TGTGCCTGGACGAGGGCAGGGGCAAATGAAAAACTGTTTTTT.

This clone was seen just once. The rearrangement uses TRBV5-4 and TRBJ2-1; 9 bases align to TRBD1. The CDR3 runs 14 residues. After removal of 6 bases from V and 2 bases from J, the junction contained 3 bases not matched to a gene. Germline CDR1 is SGHNT and CDR2 is YYREEE (reference sequence). The CDR3 bases are TGTGCCAGCACCCGGGACAGGGCCTACAATGAGCAGTTCTTC. Its translation is CASTRDRAYNEQFF. Full variable domain (remainder filled in from reference TRBV5-4 and TRBJ2-1): ETGVTQSPTHLIKTRGQQVTLRCSSQSGHNTVSWYQQALGQGPQFIFQYYREEENGRGNFPPRFSGLQFPNYSSELNVNALELDDSALYLCASTRDRAYNEQFFGPGTRLTVL.

This clone showed up just once. This chain joins TRBV1 and TRBJ2-7; TRBD1 is the table's D call and was not checked against the DNA. TRBV1 is described as a pseudogene. This CDR3 is 16 amino acids long. DNA of the CDR3: TGCACCAGCAGCCTATCAGGCGGCAGGGGGTCGGACGAGCAGTACGTC. This encodes CTSSLSGGRGSDEQYV.

The J gene is TRBJ2-3, the V gene TRBV14, with TRBD2 identical over 9 bases. Germline CDR1 and CDR2: SGHDN and FVKESK. The junction had 6 bases not matched to a gene; V was cut back by 4 bases and J by 1 base. CDR3 size: 16 residues. The CDR3 DNA is TGTGCCAGCAGCCCCTGGACTAGCGCCGGCACAGATACGCAGTATTTT. It yields the protein CASSPWTSAGTDTQYF.

This clone was counted only a few times. The CDR3 loop reads CASSIDRGSDTEAFF. CDR3 nucleotides: TGTGCCAGTAGTATCGACAGGGGTTCTGACACTGAAGCTTTCTTT. The J gene is TRBJ1-1, the V gene TRBV19; 8 bases align to TRBD1. V dropped 3 bases and J dropped 3; count of bases not matched to a gene: 6. CDR1 is LNHDA and CDR2 is SQIVND in the germline V gene (reference sequence). This CDR3 has 15 residues.

The chain couples TRBV5-1 to TRBJ2-5; 12 positions agree with TRBD2. Losses at the gene ends were 7 bases for V and 3 bases for J; bases not matched to a gene: 7. Per the germline V gene, CDR1 is SGHRS and CDR2 is YFSETQ. This CDR3 comprises 15 residues. CDR3 bases: TGCGCCAGCTCACAAACTAGCGGGGGGAAAGAGACCCAGTACTTC. Translating it yields CASSQTSGGKETQYF.

V gene TRBV9 combines with J gene TRBJ1-1, with D possibly matching TRBD1 (5 bases). V lost 2 bases, J lost 3 bases, and 11 bases lay in between. The CDR3 is 14 amino acids. The V gene's germline CDR1 is SGDLS and CDR2 YYNGEE. CDR3 coding DNA: TGTGCCAGCAGCGTCTCAGGGATTGACACTGAAGCTTTCTTT. Its translation: CASSVSGIDTEAFF.

This chain joins TRBV10-1 and TRBJ2-3; D uncertain. CDR3 length: 12 amino acids. V lost 4 bases and J lost 2, with 4 bases in between. CDR1 and CDR2 (germline): WNHNN, SYGVQD (reference sequence). This chain's CDR3 is CASSGLTDTQYF. DNA for the CDR3: TGCGCCAGCAGTGGGCTCACAGATACGCAGTATTTT.

This sequence joins TRBV30 and TRBJ2-2, with 9 nucleotides matching TRBD1. The V gene's germline CDR1 is GTSNPN and CDR2 SVGIG (reference sequence). CDR3 length: 15 amino acids. V dropped 4 bases and J dropped 0; count of bases not matched to a gene: 3. CDR3 sequence: CAWTGQGTNTGELFF. CDR3 DNA: TGTGCCTGGACCGGACAGGGGACGAACACCGGGGAGCTGTTTTTT.

The table lists this clone with a few counts. The chain links TRBV7-6 to TRBJ1-6, with a tentative D call TRBD1 (5 bases). V was cut by 5 bases and J by 7 bases, with 21 bases left in between. Germline CDR1 and CDR2: SGHVS and FNYEAQ. This CDR3 has 17 amino acids. CDR3 DNA: TGTGCCAGCAGCACAACCCCCCTCGGGGGTCAGAATTCACCCCTCCACTTT. Its protein is CASSTTPLGGQNSPLHF.

The J gene is TRBJ2-3, the V gene TRBV12-3 or TRBV12-4, with D uncertain. The CDR3 covers 12 residues. Trimming stripped 6 bases from V and 2 bases from J, with 6 bases between. CDR3 sequence (DNA): TGTGCCAGCAGCTCCTACACAGATACGCAGTATTTT. The encoded protein is CASSSYTDTQYF.

This clone was counted a few times. The V and J genes are TRBV7-9 and TRBJ1-2; weak D call: TRBD1 (6 bases). Trimming pared 3 bases from V and 10 bases from J, leaving 18 bases between. Germline loops: CDR1 SEHNR, CDR2 FQNEAQ (reference sequence). This CDR3 has 14 residues. Here the CDR3 reads CASSFSRGSKDYTF. The CDR3 DNA follows: TGTGCCAGCAGCTTTTCGAGGGGGAGTAAGGACTACACCTTC.

V and J are TRBV6-5 and TRBJ1-2; 10 positions agree with TRBD1. This CDR3 spans 14 amino acids. CDR1 and CDR2 (germline): MNHEY, SVGAGI. J gave up 6 bases and V 6 bases, and 7 bases lay outside the gene matches. This CDR3 is CASRETGGANGYTF. The CDR3 DNA reads as TGTGCCAGCAGGGAGACAGGGGGCGCGAATGGCTACACCTTC.

J is TRBJ2-1 and V is TRBV9; 7 bases agree with TRBD1. This CDR3 has 14 residues. Trimming took 1 base from V and 4 from J; bases not matched to a gene: 2. The germline CDR1 and CDR2 sequences are SGDLS and YYNGEE. For the CDR3, the DNA is TGTGCCAGCAGCGTAACACAGGGGTACAATGAGCAGTTCTTC. Translating it yields CASSVTQGYNEQFF.

The rearrangement links TRBV14 to TRBJ2-3; D is possibly TRBD2 (6 bases). V shed 4 bases and J shed 0 bases, with 11 bases lying between them. Germline V gives CDR1 SGHDN, CDR2 FVKESK. This CDR3 spans 15 amino acids. CDR3 nucleotides: TGTGCCAGCAGCCGGGACTTCATCAGCACAGATACGCAGTATTTT. Amino acids: CASSRDFISTDTQYF. The full variable domain, in which reference TRBV14 and TRBJ2-3 provide the parts outside the CDR3, is EAGVTQFPSHSVIEKGQTVTLRCDPISGHDNLYWYRRVMGKEIKFLLHFVKESKQDESGMPNNRFLAERTGGTYSTLKVQPAELEDSGVYFCASSRDFISTDTQYFGPGTRLTVL.

CDR3 coding DNA: TGTGCCATCAGTGAGATGGGGACTGAAGCTTTCTTT. It yields the protein CAISEMGTEAFF. The rearrangement links TRBV10-3 to TRBJ1-1, with no clear D. This CDR3 comprises 12 residues. Germline-derived CDR1 and CDR2 are ENHRY and SYGVKD. Trimming stripped 2 bases from V and 5 bases from J, with 6 bases between.

The rearrangement uses TRBV5-6 and TRBJ2-7, with 11 bases lining up with TRBD2. The trim removed 4 bases at V and 5 bases at J, leaving 11 bases unmatched. The CDR3 totals 16 residues. Germline values: CDR1 SGHDT, CDR2 YYEEEE. The CDR3 nucleotides read TGTGCCAGCAGCACCCTCCTAGCGGGGGGCGTGGACGAGCAGTACGTC. Translating it yields CASSTLLAGGVDEQYV.

The rearrangement uses TRBV6-5 and TRBJ1-4; D might be TRBD1 (6 bases). Germline CDR1 reads MNHEY; CDR2 reads SVGAGI. V was pared by 6 bases and J by 5 bases, with 13 bases between. The CDR3 extends over 14 amino acids. CDR3 in amino acids: CASRVPGTNEKLFF. Written as DNA, the CDR3 is TGTGCCAGCAGAGTTCCCGGGACAAATGAAAAACTGTTTTTT.

This clone was detected once. The chain carries TRBV15 and TRBJ1-4; tentative D call: TRBD1 (5 bases). Germline-derived CDR1 and CDR2 are LNHNV and YYDKDF (reference sequence). This CDR3 has 17 amino acids. Between the trimmed V and J ends, which lost 7 bases and 6 bases, there was a span of 24 bases. The CDR3 here is CATTIGAAKGRDEKLFF. Written as DNA, the CDR3 is TGTGCCACCACCATCGGGGCAGCCAAAGGGCGGGATGAAAAACTGTTTTTT.

The chain employs TRBV30 and TRBJ1-3; D gene uncertain. This CDR3 region has 13 residues. Germline-derived CDR1 and CDR2 are GTSNPN and SVGIG (reference sequence). Deletions cut 4 bases from V and 4 bases from J, with 11 bases between. In nucleotides, the CDR3 is TGTGCCTGGACCCCCTTTTCGGGAAACACCATATATTTT. It codes for CAWTPFSGNTIYF.

The chain joins TRBV18 to TRBJ1-2; possibly TRBD1 for D (5 bases). Germline lookup yields CDR1 KGHSH and CDR2 LQKENI. Deletions cut 2 bases from V and 2 bases from J, with 24 bases between. The CDR3 is 19 amino acids. CDR3 loop: CASSPGSGTAVRVNYGYTF. Here the CDR3 DNA reads TGTGCCAGCTCACCAGGTTCCGGGACCGCTGTCCGGGTGAACTATGGCTACACCTTC. Complete variable domain (other parts from reference TRBV18 and TRBJ1-2): NAGVMQNPRHLVRRRGQEARLRCSPMKGHSHVYWYRQLPEEGLKFMVYLQKENIIDESGMPKERFSAEFPKEGPSILRIQQVVRGDSAAYFCASSPGSGTAVRVNYGYTFGSGTRLTVV.

This chain links TRBV11-1 with TRBJ2-5, with a possible D match to TRBD1 (5 bases). The CDR3 totals 14 residues. With 1 base removed from V and 1 base from J, the gap between germline ends came to 7 bases. Germline assignment: CDR1 SGHAT and CDR2 FQDESV (reference sequence). The CDR3 coding sequence is TGTGCCAGCAGCTTAGGGACACTCCAAGAGACCCAGTACTTC. As protein: CASSLGTLQETQYF.

This clone occurred a few times. The genes are TRBV19 and TRBJ1-2; TRBD1 might be the D (6 bases). The CDR3 length is 13 residues. Germline V gives CDR1 LNHDA, CDR2 SQIVND (reference sequence). V was clipped by 10 bases and J by 7 bases, with 19 bases between them. The CDR3 coding sequence is TGTGCCAACACAGGGTCTCCGGACGCTGGCTACACCTTC. As protein: CANTGSPDAGYTF.

This sequence joins TRBV25-1 and TRBJ2-1; a possible D gene is TRBD2 (6 bases). The CDR3 loop spans 15 amino acids. Germline CDR1 is MGHDK and CDR2 is SYGVNS. The ends were cut back, 1 base at V and 3 bases at J, with 10 bases in the middle. For the CDR3, the DNA is TGTGCCAGCAGTGAATTTAACGGGGGCTACAATGAGCAGTTCTTC. This codes for CASSEFNGGYNEQFF.

The gene calls are TRBV5-5 and TRBJ2-5; 8 bases are shared with TRBD1. There are 14 residues in the CDR3. With V trimmed by 4 bases and J by 2 bases, 4 bases remained unmatched. CDR1 is SGHKS, CDR2 YYEKEE, per germline (reference sequence). This CDR3 is CASSRGQVQETQYF. The CDR3 bases are TGTGCCAGCAGCCGGGGACAGGTACAAGAGACCCAGTACTTC.

The V gene is TRBV29-1, the J gene TRBJ1-1; 10 nucleotides align to TRBD1. Germline V gene data show CDR1 as SQVTM and CDR2 as ANQGSEA. V shed 5 bases, J shed 8 bases, and the junction held 5 bases outside the gene matches. This CDR3 is 12 amino acids long. CDR3 nucleotide sequence: TGCAGCGTTACGACAGGGGGCTCAGAAGCTTTCTTT. Translating gives CSVTTGGSEAFF.

This chain links TRBV9 with TRBJ2-1; 7 nucleotides line up with TRBD1. The CDR3 loop spans 17 amino acids. V gave up 3 bases and J gave up 6 bases; unmatched junction bases: 15. Germline CDR1 reads SGDLS; CDR2 reads YYNGEE. The CDR3 sequence: CASSDRDSFFRGNEQFF. The CDR3 bases are TGTGCCAGCAGCGACCGGGACAGTTTTTTTCGGGGCAATGAGCAGTTCTTC.

The chain has TRBV21-1 and TRBJ2-7. TRBV21-1 is a pseudogene segment. The CDR3 runs to 12 residues. CDR3 in DNA: TGTGCCAGCAGCATGGGTACTGGGGAGCAGTACGTC. As protein: CASSMGTGEQYV.